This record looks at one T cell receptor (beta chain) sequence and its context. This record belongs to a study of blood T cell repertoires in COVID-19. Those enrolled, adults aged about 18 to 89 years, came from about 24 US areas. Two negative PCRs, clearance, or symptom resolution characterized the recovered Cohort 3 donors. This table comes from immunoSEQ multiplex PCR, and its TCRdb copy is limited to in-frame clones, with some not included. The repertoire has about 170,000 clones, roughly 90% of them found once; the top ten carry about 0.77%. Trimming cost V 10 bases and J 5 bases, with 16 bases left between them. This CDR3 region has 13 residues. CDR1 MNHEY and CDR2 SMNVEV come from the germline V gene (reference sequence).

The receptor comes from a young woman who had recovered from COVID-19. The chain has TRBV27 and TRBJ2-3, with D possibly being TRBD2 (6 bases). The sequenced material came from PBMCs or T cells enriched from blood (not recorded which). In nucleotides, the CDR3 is TGTGCCATCGGGACTTGGGGGAGAGATACGCAGTATTTT. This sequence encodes CAIGTWGRDTQYF.